These 29 T cell receptor beta chains were sequenced from one sample in a study of shared clonotypes between healthy human individuals. CD45RO negativity and positive selection for CCR7 defined naive CD8 cells, a population that excluded terminally differentiated effector memory CD45RA+ cells. The table came from immunoSEQ multiplex PCR; TCRdb's copy has only in-frame clones and leaves some out. The table lists about 1,900,000 clones, over 85% of them singletons. Material for sequencing was naive CD8+ T cells sorted from blood. The receptors originated from a man younger than 30 in good health.

Concerning this clone itself: The sample has other DNA sequences that encode this CDR3 too. CDR3: CASSPPNTGELFF. The CDR3 coding sequence is TGTGCCAGCAGCCCCCCTAACACCGGGGAGCTGTTTTTT. The J gene is TRBJ2-2, the V gene TRBV13, with no clear D. V lost 5 bases and J 2 bases, leaving 6 bases between the germline ends. Germline-derived CDR1 and CDR2 are PRHDT and FYEKMQ (reference sequence). The CDR3 loop spans 13 amino acids.

DNA for the CDR3: TGTGCCAGCAGCGTAGACGGAGGGTTGGGAGAGACCCAGTACTTC. This translates into CASSVDGGLGETQYF. The V and J genes are TRBV9 and TRBJ2-5; D may be TRBD2 (6 bases). CDR3 length equals 15 residues. The V end lost 0 bases, the J end lost 4 bases, and 13 bases lay between the germline ends. Per the germline V gene, CDR1 is SGDLS and CDR2 is YYNGEE.

To note about this clone: The same CDR3 is also encoded by other DNA sequences in this sample. The CDR3 reads CASSLAGTEETQYF. CDR3 DNA: TGTGCCAGCAGCTTAGCCGGGACAGAAGAGACCCAGTACTTC. The J gene is TRBJ2-5, the V gene TRBV7-9; the match to TRBD1 covers 7 bases. J was trimmed by 3 bases and V by 0 bases; bases with no gene match: 1. The CDR3 contains 14 residues. Germline loops: CDR1 SEHNR, CDR2 FQNEAQ (reference sequence).

As to this clone: Other DNA sequences in the same sample also yield this CDR3. The chain couples TRBV6-5 to TRBJ2-1, with a tentative D call TRBD2 (6 bases). The germline CDR1 and CDR2 sequences are MNHEY and SVGAGI. CDR3 length equals 16 residues. Trimming cost V 0 bases and J 0 bases, with 9 bases left between them. CDR3 nucleotide sequence: TGTGCCAGCAGTTACTCATCGGGGGACTCCTACAATGAGCAGTTCTTC. Its translation: CASSYSSGDSYNEQFF.

With regard to this clone: Other DNA sequences of this sample code for an identical CDR3. The V gene is TRBV4-1, the J gene TRBJ2-7; a possible D gene is TRBD2 (7 bases). V shed 1 base and J shed 2 bases, with 12 bases lying between them. This CDR3 has 15 residues. Germline V gene data show CDR1 as MGHRA and CDR2 as YSYEKL. CDR3 DNA sequence: TGCGCCAGCAGCCAAGTCAGGGGAGGGACCTACGAGCAGTACTTC. The encoded protein is CASSQVRGGTYEQYF.

This chain links TRBV15 with TRBJ1-1, with unresolved D. The V end was cut by 4 bases, the J end by 7 bases, with 16 bases between. Per the germline V gene, CDR1 is LNHNV and CDR2 is YYDKDF (reference sequence). This CDR3 spans 14 amino acids. The chain's CDR3 is CATSNSRTDYEAFF. CDR3 coding DNA: TGTGCCACCAGCAACTCACGAACAGACTATGAAGCTTTCTTT.

This sequence joins TRBV29-1 and TRBJ2-1; D is ambiguous. The CDR3 is made up of 15 amino acids. Looked up from germline, CDR1 is SQVTM and CDR2 is ANQGSEA. Trimming stripped 2 bases from V and 6 bases from J, with 17 bases between. The CDR3, as DNA: TGCAGCGTTGAATCCGACTCGTCTTTCGCCAATGAGCAGTTCTTC. It specifies CSVESDSSFANEQFF.

The chain recombines TRBV9 with TRBJ1-1, with TRBD1 as a possible D gene (6 bases). Looked up from germline, CDR1 is SGDLS and CDR2 is YYNGEE. V was cut by 7 bases and J by 4 bases, with 11 bases left in between. This CDR3 is built from 12 residues. The CDR3 nucleotides are TGTGCCAGCGGGGAGGGGGGCACTGAAGCTTTCTTT. Its protein product is CASGEGGTEAFF.

This clone was seen only once. The sample holds other DNA sequences that translate to the same CDR3. The V and J genes are TRBV6-5 and TRBJ2-7; D not certain. The CDR3 consists of 13 residues. Trimming took 0 bases from V and 4 from J, leaving 7 bases between them. The germline gives CDR1 MNHEY, CDR2 SVGAGI. The CDR3: CASSYSEGYEQYF. The CDR3 bases are TGTGCCAGCAGTTACTCAGAAGGGTACGAGCAGTACTTC.

The rearrangement links TRBV5-8 to TRBJ2-7, with D possibly being TRBD2 (5 bases). V was cut by 2 bases and J by 5 bases, with 11 bases left in between. The germline CDR1 and CDR2 sequences are SGHTS and YDEGEE. This CDR3 is built from 13 residues. The CDR3 DNA is TGTGCCAGCAGCTTTGGATCGGGGAACGAGCAGTACTTC. It codes for CASSFGSGNEQYF. Complete variable domain (other parts from reference TRBV5-8 and TRBJ2-7): EAGVTQSPTHLIKTRGQQATLRCSPISGHTSVYWYQQALGLGLQFLLWYDEGEERNRGNFPPRFSGRQFPNYSSELNVNALELEDSALYLCASSFGSGNEQYFGPGTRLTVT.

For this clone: Distinct nucleotide sequences in the sample also encode this CDR3. The V call is TRBV14, the J call TRBJ2-7; TRBD1 might be the D (6 bases). There are 15 residues in the CDR3. Germline lookup yields CDR1 SGHDN and CDR2 FVKESK. V was pared by 0 bases and J by 1 base, with 10 bases between. The CDR3 here is CASSQDRGLSYEQYF. The DNA of the CDR3 is TGTGCCAGCAGCCAAGACAGGGGCCTATCCTACGAGCAGTACTTC.

The chain couples TRBV27 to TRBJ2-1, with TRBD1 as a possible D gene (6 bases). The V and J ends lost 1 base and 3 bases respectively, with 7 bases between them. The CDR3 is 14 residues long. Per germline, CDR1 MNHEY and CDR2 SMNVEV (reference sequence). The CDR3 nucleotides read TGTGCCAGCAGTTTATTACAGGGCTACAATGAGCAGTTCTTC. It codes for CASSLLQGYNEQFF.

The rearrangement links TRBV27 to TRBJ2-3; TRBD2 agrees at 7 bases. V was pared by 2 bases and J by 6 bases, with 5 bases of the junction left unmatched. The CDR3 has 14 amino acids. CDR1 MNHEY and CDR2 SMNVEV come from the germline V gene (reference sequence). The CDR3 sequence: CASSLVQRDDTQYF. The DNA of the CDR3 is TGTGCCAGCAGTTTAGTACAGCGGGACGATACGCAGTATTTT.

This chain connects TRBV27 to TRBJ2-3; D is uncertain. With 6 bases removed from V and 6 bases from J, the gap between germline ends came to 16 bases. CDR3 length equals 14 residues. CDR1 is MNHEY and CDR2 is SMNVEV in the germline V gene (reference sequence). CDR3 DNA: TGTGCCAGCAGCCTGTCATTGCCGCACGATACGCAGTATTTT. Translating it yields CASSLSLPHDTQYF.

The CDR3 coding sequence is TGCAGCGTTAGCAGGGATGGCAGGAACTACGAGCAGTACTTC. Amino acids: CSVSRDGRNYEQYF. The chain uses TRBV29-1 and TRBJ2-7; possibly TRBD1 for D (5 bases). Germline CDR1 and CDR2: SQVTM and ANQGSEA. V was cut by 5 bases and J by 3 bases, with 17 bases left in between. The CDR3 has 14 residues.

With respect to this clone: Other DNA sequences of this sample code for an identical CDR3. The chain joins TRBV6-5 to TRBJ2-7, with D perhaps matching TRBD1 (6 bases). V shed 0 bases and J shed 7 bases, with 10 bases lying between them. Germline lookup yields CDR1 MNHEY and CDR2 SVGAGI. The CDR3 is 13 residues long. The CDR3 DNA reads as TGTGCCAGCAGTTACTCCCAGGGGCCTGAGCAGTACTTC. Protein product: CASSYSQGPEQYF.

The genes are TRBV4-3 and TRBJ2-1, with D unclear. In germline, CDR1 is LGHNA, CDR2 YSLEER. The CDR3 runs 13 residues. V was pared by 0 bases and J by 10 bases, with 10 bases between. CDR3 coding DNA: TGCGCCAGCAGCCAAGATCTTGAGAAGGAGCAGTTCTTC. This codes for CASSQDLEKEQFF.

This sequence joins TRBV13 and TRBJ2-7; tentative D call: TRBD1 (5 bases). This CDR3 contains 17 residues. Trimming shortened V by 5 bases and J by 2 bases, and 22 bases separated the two germline ends. From germline, CDR1 is PRHDT and CDR2 FYEKMQ (reference sequence). Here the CDR3 reads CASSPRISAGKTYEQYF. CDR3 sequence (DNA): TGTGCCAGCAGCCCTAGGATATCGGCAGGGAAGACCTACGAGCAGTACTTC.

The CDR3 sequence: CASGLSRGGTNTGELFF. The DNA of the CDR3 is TGTGCTAGTGGTTTGTCCAGAGGGGGGACCAACACCGGGGAGCTGTTTTTT. This chain links TRBV12-5 with TRBJ2-2; possibly TRBD1 or TRBD2 for D (6 bases each). V lost 2 bases and J 2 bases, leaving 15 bases between the germline ends. The CDR3 is 17 residues long. Germline CDR1 is LGHNT and CDR2 is FRNRAP.

This rearrangement joins TRBV6-4 to TRBJ2-7, with 9 bases identical to TRBD1. V dropped 3 bases and J dropped 7; count of bases not matched to a gene: 10. Germline V gives CDR1 MRHNA, CDR2 SNTAGT. CDR3 length equals 15 residues. The CDR3 spells CASSDPGTGSIEQYF. DNA of the CDR3: TGTGCCAGCAGTGATCCCGGGACAGGGAGCATAGAGCAGTACTTC.

This chain connects TRBV4-1 to TRBJ1-2, with D possibly TRBD1 on 6 matching bases. This CDR3 has 16 amino acids. Trimming stripped 4 bases from V and 5 bases from J, with 20 bases between. From germline, CDR1 is MGHRA and CDR2 YSYEKL. The CDR3 loop is CASSPRTAKTIYGYTF. CDR3 nucleotide sequence: TGCGCCAGCAGCCCCCGGACAGCGAAGACCATATATGGCTACACCTTC.

The chain employs TRBV18 and TRBJ2-7, with TRBD2 matching 7 bases. Losses at the gene ends were 3 bases for V and 0 bases for J; bases not matched to a gene: 5. Germline-derived CDR1 and CDR2 are KGHSH and LQKENI. CDR3 size: 15 residues. This CDR3 reads CASSPGRGSSYEQYF. In DNA, the CDR3 is TGTGCCAGCTCACCGGGGCGGGGGTCCTCCTACGAGCAGTACTTC.

This chain joins TRBV28 and TRBJ1-5; D unresolved. This CDR3 has 15 residues. Germline-derived CDR1 and CDR2 are MDHEN and SYDVKM. V was cut by 6 bases and J by 0 bases, with 12 bases left in between. The CDR3 protein is CASRLTAYSNQPQHF. CDR3 in DNA: TGTGCCAGCAGGCTAACTGCATATAGCAATCAGCCCCAGCATTTT.

The genes are TRBV9 and TRBJ2-3; a possible D gene is TRBD2 (6 bases). Per germline, CDR1 SGDLS and CDR2 YYNGEE. This CDR3 comprises 16 residues. Trimming left V 0 bases short and J 6 bases short, with 17 bases between. CDR3 nucleotides: TGTGCCAGCAGCGTAGAGGGCGGGATAGGGACTGATACGCAGTATTTT. It codes for CASSVEGGIGTDTQYF.

The V and J genes are TRBV28 and TRBJ2-1; TRBD1 aligns across 10 bases. Germline trimming cut 5 bases from V and 9 bases from J; bases unmatched to any gene: 7. Germline V gene data show CDR1 as MDHEN and CDR2 as SYDVKM. This CDR3 contains 14 residues. CDR3 nucleotide sequence: TGTGCCAGCAGTATTATGACAGGGGGCGCTGAGCAGTTCTTC. This encodes CASSIMTGGAEQFF.

This clone came up once. The chain combines TRBV19 with TRBJ1-5; D gene ambiguous. There are 15 residues in the CDR3. The germline CDR1 and CDR2 sequences are LNHDA and SQIVND (reference sequence). V was trimmed by 3 bases and J by 2 bases, leaving 11 bases between them. In DNA form, the CDR3 reads TGTGCCAGTAGTATCTGGGGAAGGGGCAATCAGCCCCAGCATTTT. Encoded protein: CASSIWGRGNQPQHF.

The chain recombines TRBV28 with TRBJ1-5; weak D call: TRBD1 (5 bases). The germline V and J ends were trimmed by 5 bases and 3 bases, with 17 bases remaining between them. Germline lookup yields CDR1 MDHEN and CDR2 SYDVKM. This CDR3 spans 16 amino acids. The CDR3, as DNA: TGTGCCAGCAGTCCCCTAGACAGCCGAATCAATCAGCCCCAGCATTTT. Translating gives CASSPLDSRINQPQHF. Drawing the rest from reference TRBV28 and TRBJ1-5, the complete variable domain is DVKVTQSSRYLVKRTGEKVFLECVQDMDHENMFWYRQDPGLGLRLIYFSYDVKMKEKGDIPEGYSVSREKKERFSLILESASTNQTSMYLCASSPLDSRINQPQHFGDGTRLSIL.

About this clone itself: This CDR3 is also generated by other DNA sequences in the sample. The CDR3 nucleotides read TGCGCCAGCAGTGAGTCCCAGGGGTCCTACGAGCAGTACTTC. It encodes CASSESQGSYEQYF. The V call is TRBV10-1, the J call TRBJ2-7, with D possibly matching TRBD1 (6 bases). Germline V lookup: CDR1 WNHNN, CDR2 SYGVQD (reference sequence). Trimming took off 0 bases at V and 1 base at J, with 7 bases between the two ends. The CDR3 has 14 amino acids.

The chain recombines TRBV10-3 with TRBJ2-1; 8 bases fit TRBD1. The CDR3 has 16 residues. Looked up from germline, CDR1 is ENHRY and CDR2 is SYGVKD. The V segment lost 6 bases and the J segment 7 bases; nucleotides outside the gene matches: 14. This chain's CDR3 is CAIRKNGTGVTNEQFF. DNA for the CDR3: TGTGCCATCAGAAAAAATGGGACAGGCGTTACGAATGAGCAGTTCTTC.